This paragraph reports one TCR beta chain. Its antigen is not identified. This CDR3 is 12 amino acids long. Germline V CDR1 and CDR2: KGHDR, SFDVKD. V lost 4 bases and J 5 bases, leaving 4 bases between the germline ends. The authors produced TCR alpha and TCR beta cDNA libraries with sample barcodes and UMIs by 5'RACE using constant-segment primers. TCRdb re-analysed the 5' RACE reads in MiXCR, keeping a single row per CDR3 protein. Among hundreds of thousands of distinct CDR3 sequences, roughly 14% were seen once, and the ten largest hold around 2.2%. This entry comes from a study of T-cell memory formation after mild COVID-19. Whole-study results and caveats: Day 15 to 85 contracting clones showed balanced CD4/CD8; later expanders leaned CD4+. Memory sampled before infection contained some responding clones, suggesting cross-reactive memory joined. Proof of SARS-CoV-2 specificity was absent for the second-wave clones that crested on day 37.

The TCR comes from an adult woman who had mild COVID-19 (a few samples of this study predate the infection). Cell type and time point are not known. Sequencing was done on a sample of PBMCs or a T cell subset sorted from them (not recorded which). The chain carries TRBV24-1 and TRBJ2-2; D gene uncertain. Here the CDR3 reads CATSEITGELFF. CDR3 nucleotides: TGTGCCACCAGTGAGATAACCGGGGAGCTGTTTTTT.